Considering frequency, the clone carrying this T cell receptor beta chain is medium-sized. Its antigen is currently unknown. The data belong to a study of T cell clusters in autoimmune cytopenias. Study at large: A median of about 50,000 TRB reads per sample yielded a median about 2,500 distinct clonotypes.

One tube held mixed TRB-A and TRB-B primer pools for touch-down PCR. TCRdb re-called the multiplex PCR reads and catalogs CDR3 proteins one per entry, DNA excluded. Its listing shows fewer than 3,000 distinct CDR3 sequences. Germline lookup yields CDR1 SEHNR and CDR2 FQNEAQ (reference sequence). CDR3 length: 18 amino acids. General study results and limits: Primary autoimmune cytopenia patients appeared to lack physiological T cell clusters present in healthy donors. TRB repertoire shifts in secondary cytopenia and chronic lymphocytic leukemia mostly reflected lymphoma, not autoimmunity.

Approximately 36,000 genome equivalents of blood DNA were amplified for TRB. The sequenced sample was peripheral blood. This clonotype originated in a human donor with an autoimmune cytopenia, with autoimmune hepatitis or in good health (not recorded which). The chain uses TRBV7-9 and TRBJ1-5; TCRdb's assignment of TRBD1 cannot be checked, as there is no DNA. The CDR3 here is CASSAAGTGWEDNQPQHF.